This passage covers 28 T cell receptor beta chains from one sample sequenced in a study of T cell responses to AZD1222 COVID-19 vaccine. The method was immunoSEQ multiplex PCR; TCRdb's version includes in-frame clones alone and lacks a portion of them. The sample shows 120,000 or so clones, more than 75% of them seen only once. The source was peripheral blood, collected 28 days after the second AZD1222 dose. These receptors were collected from an adult who received the AZD1222 COVID-19 vaccine.

The V and J genes are TRBV5-1 and TRBJ1-3; D not resolved. This CDR3 contains 15 residues. Trimming left V 5 bases short and J 0 bases short, with 12 bases between. Germline V CDR1 and CDR2: SGHRS, YFSETQ. The CDR3 DNA is TGCGCCAGCAGGCCTGACGGATACTCTGGAAACACCATATATTTT. The encoded protein is CASRPDGYSGNTIYF.

The chain recombines TRBV5-1 with TRBJ1-2; TRBD1 is a possible D gene (6 bases). Per germline, CDR1 SGHRS and CDR2 YFSETQ. The CDR3 runs to 16 residues. Trimming pared 0 bases from V and 0 bases from J, leaving 12 bases between. DNA of the CDR3: TGCGCCAGCAGCTTGGAAGTCAGGGGCCCTAACTATGGCTACACCTTC. Protein product: CASSLEVRGPNYGYTF.

The chain links TRBV6-2 or TRBV6-3 to TRBJ1-1; D is undetermined. Germline CDR1 reads MNHEY; CDR2 reads SVGEGT. The CDR3 extends over 12 amino acids. Deletions cut 2 bases from V and 3 bases from J, with 4 bases between. CDR3 sequence: CASSYRDTEAFF. The CDR3 region has the DNA TGTGCCAGCAGTTACAGGGACACTGAAGCTTTCTTT.

This chain uses TRBV20-1 with TRBJ2-3; a weak D match, TRBD2 (5 bases). From germline, CDR1 is DFQATT and CDR2 SNEGSKA (reference sequence). The CDR3 length is 10 residues. V was shortened by 3 bases and J by 8 bases, with 6 bases between the two germline ends. The CDR3 DNA reads as TGCAGTGCTAGTGGAGGTACGCAGTATTTT. Its protein is CSASGGTQYF.

The chain uses TRBV11-2 and TRBJ2-1, with D tentatively TRBD2 (6 bases). Looked up from germline, CDR1 is SGHAT and CDR2 is FQNNGV. With 1 base removed from V and 6 bases from J, the gap between germline ends came to 16 bases. The CDR3 is 16 amino acids. CDR3: CASSLALAGSGNEQFF. CDR3 coding DNA: TGTGCCAGCAGCTTAGCACTTGCGGGATCTGGCAATGAGCAGTTCTTC.

The rearrangement joins TRBV25-1 to TRBJ2-5; D remains ambiguous. The CDR3 length is 14 residues. V was trimmed by 3 bases and J by 5 bases, leaving 13 bases between them. Germline CDR1 reads MGHDK; CDR2 reads SYGVNS. The CDR3 DNA is TGTGCCAGCAGTGAGGCCGGCCCCCGGGAGACCCAGTACTTC. It yields the protein CASSEAGPRETQYF.

The chain joins TRBV6-2 or TRBV6-3 to TRBJ1-3; D is ambiguous. Trimming shortened V by 0 bases and J by 0 bases, and 6 bases separated the two germline ends. CDR3 length: 15 amino acids. The germline V gene has CDR1 MNHEY and CDR2 SVGEGT. CDR3 nucleotides: TGTGCCAGCAGTTACTCTCAGAACTCTGGAAACACCATATATTTT. Translation gives CASSYSQNSGNTIYF.

The chain uses TRBV6-5 and TRBJ1-5; no clear D. Per germline, CDR1 MNHEY and CDR2 SVGAGI. V was shortened by 6 bases and J by 0 bases, with 12 bases between the two germline ends. The CDR3 spans 15 residues. The CDR3 DNA sequence: TGTGCCAGCAGCCAGACACAGACTAGCAATCAGCCCCAGCATTTT. It yields the protein CASSQTQTSNQPQHF.

The chain links TRBV19 to TRBJ1-5; 8 positions match TRBD1. With 3 bases clipped from V and 2 bases from J, the junction kept 12 bases outside the gene matches. The CDR3 sequence is 18 residues long. CDR1 is LNHDA and CDR2 is SQIVND in the germline V gene (reference sequence). CDR3 loop: CASSMEGLATGGNQPQHF. Written as DNA, the CDR3 is TGTGCCAGTAGTATGGAGGGCCTCGCGACAGGGGGCAATCAGCCCCAGCATTTT.

The chain uses TRBV6-5 and TRBJ1-1, with D unclear. The CDR3 has 16 residues. The V gene's germline CDR1 is MNHEY and CDR2 SVGAGI. Trimming removed 0 bases at V and 0 bases at J, with 11 bases between. As DNA, the CDR3 is TGTGCCAGCAGTTACTCGGTTGTCTCTATGAACACTGAAGCTTTCTTT. Protein sequence: CASSYSVVSMNTEAFF.

CDR3: CASSQPGQGARTEAFF. CDR3 bases: TGCGCCAGCAGTCAGCCGGGACAGGGGGCAAGGACTGAAGCTTTCTTT. The V and J genes are TRBV5-1 and TRBJ1-1; TRBD1 matches at 12 bases. V shed 5 bases, J shed 5 bases, and the junction held 10 bases outside the gene matches. The germline gives CDR1 SGHRS, CDR2 YFSETQ. The CDR3 is made up of 16 amino acids.

The chain carries TRBV5-6 and TRBJ2-7, with D possibly matching TRBD2 (7 bases). Trimming removed 4 bases from V and 6 bases from J, with 20 bases in between. The CDR3 sequence is 15 residues long. Per germline, CDR1 SGHDT and CDR2 YYEEEE. This chain's CDR3 is CASSPEWGGAGEQYF. Written as DNA, the CDR3 is TGTGCCAGCAGCCCCGAATGGGGGGGGGCGGGCGAGCAGTACTTC.

The chain employs TRBV4-1 and TRBJ1-6; D is uncertain. The CDR3 runs to 20 residues. Trimming removed 4 bases from V and 2 bases from J, with 24 bases in between. The germline CDR1 and CDR2 sequences are MGHRA and YSYEKL. The CDR3: CASSPSSGFGVVPYNSPLHF. CDR3 sequence (DNA): TGCGCCAGCAGCCCCAGTTCCGGGTTTGGAGTAGTCCCCTATAATTCACCCCTCCACTTT.

CDR3 amino acids: CASSIGTGLYEQYF. The CDR3 DNA reads TGTGCCAGTAGTATCGGGACAGGGCTCTACGAGCAGTACTTC. The V and J genes are TRBV19 and TRBJ2-7, with 9 nucleotides matching TRBD1. Per the germline V gene, CDR1 is LNHDA and CDR2 is SQIVND (reference sequence). The V segment lost 3 bases and the J segment 3 bases; nucleotides outside the gene matches: 3. The CDR3 sequence is 14 residues long. Full variable domain (missing parts from reference TRBV19 and TRBJ2-7): DGGITQSPKYLFRKEGQNVTLSCEQNLNHDAMYWYRQDPGQGLRLIYYSQIVNDFQKGDIAEGYSVSREKKESFPLTVTSAQKNPTAFYLCASSIGTGLYEQYFGPGTRLTVT.

V and J are TRBV4-1 and TRBJ1-5; TRBD1 matches at 8 bases. With V trimmed by 4 bases and J by 0 bases, 2 bases remained unmatched. The CDR3 has 15 amino acids. Germline lookup yields CDR1 MGHRA and CDR2 YSYEKL. CDR3 residues: CASSRTGNSNQPQHF. CDR3 sequence (DNA): TGCGCCAGCAGCCGGACAGGGAATAGCAATCAGCCCCAGCATTTT.

The chain has TRBV28 and TRBJ2-1; 7 positions agree with TRBD1. The CDR3 is 16 amino acids. V shed 4 bases, J shed 4 bases, and the junction held 10 bases outside the gene matches. From germline, CDR1 is MDHEN and CDR2 SYDVKM. CDR3 nucleotides: TGTGCCAGCAGTTACTCATACAGGGGCCCTTACAATGAGCAGTTCTTC. Its protein is CASSYSYRGPYNEQFF.

This clone has only a few counts. The rearrangement uses TRBV5-4 and TRBJ1-2; D not certain. The CDR3 has 17 amino acids. V was clipped by 0 bases and J by 6 bases, with 21 bases between them. Germline V lookup: CDR1 SGHNT, CDR2 YYREEE (reference sequence). CDR3 in amino acids: CASSLGRALPTINGYTF. Written as DNA, the CDR3 is TGTGCCAGCAGCTTGGGCCGGGCCCTCCCGACTATCAATGGCTACACCTTC.

The genes are TRBV14 and TRBJ1-1, with 8 bases identical to TRBD1. The trim removed 4 bases at V and 4 bases at J, leaving 11 bases unmatched. CDR1 is SGHDN and CDR2 is FVKESK in the germline V gene. This CDR3 is built from 16 residues. In DNA form, the CDR3 reads TGTGCCAGCAGCCGACAGATGACAGGGGTTTTCACTGAAGCTTTCTTT. This gives the protein CASSRQMTGVFTEAFF.

The V gene is TRBV6-5, the J gene TRBJ1-1; D gene uncertain. With 2 bases removed from V and 5 bases from J, the gap between germline ends came to 12 bases. The germline CDR1 and CDR2 sequences are MNHEY and SVGAGI. This CDR3 is built from 14 residues. The CDR3, as DNA: TGTGCCAGCAGTTACGAGGGCGCGGGGACTGAAGCTTTCTTT. Its translation is CASSYEGAGTEAFF.

This clone was detected only a few times. This chain joins TRBV7-9 and TRBJ1-2, with TRBD1 identical over 10 bases. CDR1 SEHNR and CDR2 FQNEAQ come from the germline V gene (reference sequence). With V trimmed by 5 bases and J by 3 bases, 6 bases remained unmatched. This CDR3 has 15 amino acids. As DNA, the CDR3 is TGTGCCAGCAGCCCCCGGGACAGGGGCGACTATGGCTACACCTTC. Its protein product is CASSPRDRGDYGYTF.

The chain links TRBV5-1 to TRBJ1-6; D is possibly TRBD1 (5 bases). V was clipped by 6 bases and J by 9 bases, with 13 bases between them. CDR1 and CDR2 from the germline V gene are SGHRS and YFSETQ. The CDR3 sequence is 13 residues long. The CDR3 DNA sequence: TGCGCCAGCACCGTAAACAGGCGTTCACCCCTCCACTTT. It yields the protein CASTVNRRSPLHF.

V is TRBV7-6 and J is TRBJ1-3, with 7 bases fitting TRBD1. The trim removed 5 bases at V and 2 bases at J, leaving 6 bases unmatched. Germline V gives CDR1 SGHVS, CDR2 FNYEAQ. The CDR3 sequence is 15 residues long. In nucleotides, the CDR3 is TGTGCCAGCAGCCTCGGGACAGTTACTGGAAACACCATATATTTT. This encodes CASSLGTVTGNTIYF.

This chain uses TRBV7-9 with TRBJ1-3, with 7 bases aligning to TRBD1. Germline-derived CDR1 and CDR2 are SEHNR and FQNEAQ (reference sequence). Trimming at V came to 5 bases and at J to 3 bases, leaving 10 bases not matched to a gene. The CDR3 runs 16 residues. This chain's CDR3 is CASSPTEGAFGNTIYF. For the CDR3, the DNA is TGTGCCAGCAGCCCAACCGAGGGGGCGTTTGGAAACACCATATATTTT.

This rearrangement joins TRBV19 to TRBJ1-3, with TRBD1 matching 7 bases. The CDR3 sequence is 16 residues long. Unmatched junction bases numbered 12, after V lost 6 bases and J lost 4 bases. From germline, CDR1 is LNHDA and CDR2 SQIVND (reference sequence). The CDR3 DNA is TGTGCCAGTAGCCCCGGGGGAGGGGGCTACGGAAACACCATATATTTT. Protein: CASSPGGGGYGNTIYF. Filled out from reference TRBV19 and TRBJ1-3, the complete variable domain reads DGGITQSPKYLFRKEGQNVTLSCEQNLNHDAMYWYRQDPGQGLRLIYYSQIVNDFQKGDIAEGYSVSREKKESFPLTVTSAQKNPTAFYLCASSPGGGGYGNTIYFGEGSWLTVV.

The chain recombines TRBV5-8 with TRBJ2-3; 7 bases are a match to TRBD2. V trimming: 4 bases; J trimming: 6 bases; junction bases outside the gene matches: 11. From germline, CDR1 is SGHTS and CDR2 YDEGEE. The CDR3 loop spans 15 amino acids. The CDR3 DNA follows: TGTGCCAGCAGCCCGGGGGGTCGCCGGGGCGATACGCAGTATTTT. Its translation: CASSPGGRRGDTQYF. Supplemented by reference TRBV5-8 and TRBJ2-3, the full variable domain reads EAGVTQSPTHLIKTRGQQATLRCSPISGHTSVYWYQQALGLGLQFLLWYDEGEERNRGNFPPRFSGRQFPNYSSELNVNALELEDSALYLCASSPGGRRGDTQYFGPGTRLTVL.

V is TRBV5-1 and J is TRBJ1-1; weak D call: TRBD1 (5 bases). Germline V gene lookup returns CDR1 SGHRS and CDR2 YFSETQ. The CDR3 has 15 amino acids. V lost 4 bases and J lost 0, with 13 bases in between. CDR3 region: CASSPRQKLNTEAFF. For the CDR3, the DNA is TGCGCCAGCAGCCCCAGACAGAAATTGAACACTGAAGCTTTCTTT.

The rearrangement links TRBV7-7 to TRBJ2-3; 9 positions match TRBD1. The CDR3 contains 15 residues. J lost 2 bases, V lost 5 bases, and 5 bases had no gene match. Germline CDR1 and CDR2: SSHAT and FNYEAQ (reference sequence). This chain's CDR3 is CASSSGTGITDTQYF. The CDR3, as DNA: TGTGCCAGCAGCAGCGGGACAGGGATCACAGATACGCAGTATTTT. Full variable domain (outside the CDR3, taken from reference TRBV7-7 and TRBJ2-3): GAGVSQSPRYKVTKRGQDVTLRCDPISSHATLYWYQQALGQGPEFLTYFNYEAQPDKSGLPSDRFSAERPEGSISTLTIQRTEQRDSAMYRCASSSGTGITDTQYFGPGTRLTVL.

This clone was observed a single time. This sequence joins TRBV9 and TRBJ1-2, with 9 bases matching TRBD1. CDR1 and CDR2 from the germline V gene are SGDLS and YYNGEE. Trimming cost V 2 bases and J 0 bases; bases outside gene matches: 8. The CDR3 spans 17 residues. CDR3 bases: TGTGCCAGCAGCGTCCGGGACAGGGTAGGAACTAACTATGGCTACACCTTC. Residues: CASSVRDRVGTNYGYTF.